The sequence of this TCR beta chain was determined in a study of T cell responses to AZD1222 COVID-19 vaccine. Whole-study results and caveats: Donor demographics were predominantly white British with a female majority; clonal diversity may be underestimated.

V was pared by 2 bases and J by 0 bases, with 14 bases between. The CDR3 has 16 residues. Per the germline V gene, CDR1 is KGHSH and CDR2 is LQKENI. Here immunoSEQ multiplex PCR was the method, and the copy in TCRdb shows in-frame clones only, minus some. The data show more than 150,000 clones, 92% seen once. Turning to this clone: Its antigen remains unknown.

Pooling of second doses given at about 4 or about 12 weeks was done. This sequence was found in an adult who received the AZD1222 COVID-19 vaccine. The source material was peripheral blood, sampled 28 days after the second AZD1222 dose. The chain employs TRBV18 and TRBJ2-7; the D gene is possibly TRBD2 (7 bases). In nucleotides, the CDR3 is TGTGCCAGCTCACCAAGGGGGGGGTTAGTCTCCTACGAGCAGTACTTC. This gives the protein CASSPRGGLVSYEQYF.